The 26 T cell receptor beta chains below were found in one sample sequenced in a study of vaccination and CD4 T cells after COVID-19. Sequence data for DNA of cultured CD4+ T cells were generated by the Oncomine TCR Beta short-read assay. TCRdb analysed the PCR reads with MiXCR anew, one entry per CDR3 protein. The data hold roughly 24,000 distinct CDR3 sequences, with 40% observed a single time. Their cognate antigens are unknown. Treatment: roughly 11-day PBMC culture with coronavirus spike peptide pools or control peptides (ViraFEST assay). The sequenced sample consisted of CD4+ T cells from blood, cultured in vitro. The receptors originated from a human donor who had recovered from COVID-19.

J is TRBJ2-3 and V is TRBV20-1; TRBD1 matches at 9 bases. CDR1 is DFQATT and CDR2 is SNEGSKA in the germline V gene (reference sequence). With V trimmed by 5 bases and J by 3 bases, 3 bases remained unmatched. The CDR3 sequence is 13 residues long. The CDR3 DNA is TGCAGTGCTCAACAGGGGGCTACAGATACGCAGTATTTT. This codes for CSAQQGATDTQYF.

The V gene is TRBV28, the J gene TRBJ2-7; TRBD1 matches at 9 bases. In germline, CDR1 is MDHEN, CDR2 SYDVKM. Unmatched junction bases numbered 5, after V lost 7 bases and J lost 1 base. The CDR3 sequence is 14 residues long. The CDR3 here is CASTPGQGSYEQYF. In DNA form, the CDR3 reads TGTGCCAGCACCCCCGGACAGGGGTCCTACGAGCAGTACTTC.

Worth noting for this clonotype: At one boundary the junction diverges from the germline segment, which might be a read error. This sequence joins TRBV28 and TRBJ1-1; D gene uncertain. Germline values: CDR1 MDHEN, CDR2 SYDVKM. The CDR3 runs 13 residues. The CDR3 here is CASSSIRRLEAFF. The CDR3 DNA reads TGTGCCAGCAGTTCTATAAGACGATTAGAAGCTTTTTTT.

V usage is TRBV7-2 and J usage is TRBJ2-4; 12 bases agree with TRBD2. The length of the CDR3 is 14 residues. Unmatched junction bases numbered 4, after V lost 5 bases and J lost 8 bases. Germline loops: CDR1 SGHTA, CDR2 FQGNSA. CDR3 sequence: CASSLTSGSDIQYF. The CDR3, as DNA: TGTGCCAGCAGCCTGACTAGCGGGAGCGACATTCAGTACTTC.

The rearrangement links TRBV7-3 to TRBJ1-1; D call uncertain. CDR3 length: 13 residues. Germline CDR1 reads SGHTA; CDR2 reads FQGTGA. V lost 4 bases and J lost 1, with 7 bases in between. CDR3 in amino acids: CASSSGPNTEAFF. CDR3 sequence (DNA): TGTGCCAGCAGCTCAGGCCCGAACACTGAAGCTTTCTTT.

The V gene is TRBV6-1, the J gene TRBJ1-3, with D hard to call. V lost 6 bases and J lost 0, with 9 bases in between. The CDR3 covers 14 residues. CDR1 and CDR2 from the germline V gene are MNHNS and SASEGT. CDR3 sequence: CASSTTDSGNTIYF. The CDR3, as DNA: TGTGCCAGCAGCACCACCGACTCTGGAAACACCATATATTTT.

This clonotype was counted between two and nine times. The chain is built from TRBV24-1 and TRBJ2-7; 7 bases agree with TRBD1. This CDR3 contains 14 residues. The J segment lost 2 bases and the V segment lost 3 bases, leaving 3 bases of the junction unmatched. CDR1 KGHDR and CDR2 SFDVKD come from the germline V gene. The CDR3 protein is CATSDTDRAYEQYF. The DNA for the CDR3 is TGTGCCACCAGTGATACCGACAGGGCCTACGAGCAGTACTTC.

The chain links TRBV6-1 to TRBJ2-5, with a possible D match to TRBD1 (6 bases). Trimming pared 7 bases from V and 4 bases from J, leaving 19 bases between. The CDR3 sequence is 15 residues long. The germline V gene has CDR1 MNHNS and CDR2 SASEGT. CDR3 in DNA: TGTGCCAGCATCTACAGGGTGGACCAACGAGAGACCCAGTACTTC. It yields the protein CASIYRVDQRETQYF.

This clonotype was seen more than once but under ten times. The chain links TRBV6-1 to TRBJ2-7; TRBD2 matches 12 bases. The CDR3 has 14 amino acids. V was pared by 6 bases and J by 6 bases, with 6 bases of the junction left unmatched. The V gene's germline CDR1 is MNHNS and CDR2 SASEGT. CDR3 bases: TGTGCCAGCAGCCGACTAGCGGGAGACTCCGAGCAGTACTTC. It yields the protein CASSRLAGDSEQYF.

This clonotype was counted between two and nine times. The chain employs TRBV2 and TRBJ2-3; D remains ambiguous. Per germline, CDR1 SNHLY and CDR2 FYNNEI. The germline V and J ends were trimmed by 2 bases and 2 bases, with 11 bases remaining between them. The length of the CDR3 is 15 residues. The CDR3 region has the DNA TGTGCCAGCAGTGAACGGTACCGAAACACAGATACGCAGTATTTT. It codes for CASSERYRNTDTQYF. Variable domain in full (rest from reference TRBV2 and TRBJ2-3): EPEVTQTPSHQVTQMGQEVILRCVPISNHLYFYWYRQILGQKVEFLVSFYNNEISEKSEIFDDQFSVERPDGSNFTLKIRSTKLEDSAMYFCASSERYRNTDTQYFGPGTRLTVL.

This sequence joins TRBV28 and TRBJ1-2, with D possibly matching TRBD1 (6 bases). The CDR3 loop spans 13 amino acids. CDR1 is MDHEN and CDR2 is SYDVKM in the germline V gene. Trimming removed 8 bases from V and 5 bases from J, with 15 bases in between. For the CDR3, the DNA is TGTGCCAGCGTCCGACAGGAGAGTTATGGCTACACCTTC. It translates to CASVRQESYGYTF.

This clonotype was detected only a few times. The genes are TRBV6-5 and TRBJ2-7; no definite D call. The ends were cut back, 0 bases at V and 1 base at J, with 10 bases in the middle. The germline V gene encodes CDR1 MNHEY and CDR2 SVGAGI. This CDR3 contains 15 residues. The CDR3 nucleotides read TGTGCCAGCAGTTACTCGTACGAGAAATCCTACGAGCAGTACTTC. Its protein product is CASSYSYEKSYEQYF.

J is TRBJ1-5 and V is TRBV12-3 or TRBV12-4; D is undetermined. The CDR3 loop spans 14 amino acids. Trimming took 3 bases from V and 5 from J, leaving 11 bases between them. This CDR3 is CASSLARMDQPQHF. DNA of the CDR3: TGTGCCAGCAGTTTGGCCAGAATGGATCAGCCCCAGCATTTT.

This clonotype was counted only a few times. This sequence joins TRBV19 and TRBJ2-6; 7 nucleotides line up with TRBD1. Losses at the gene ends were 7 bases for V and 3 bases for J; bases not matched to a gene: 6. The germline gives CDR1 LNHDA, CDR2 SQIVND (reference sequence). This CDR3 spans 15 amino acids. CDR3 region: CASTEGAHGANVLTF. CDR3 coding DNA: TGTGCCAGTACAGAGGGGGCTCATGGGGCCAACGTCCTGACTTTC. Filled out from reference TRBV19 and TRBJ2-6, the complete variable domain reads DGGITQSPKYLFRKEGQNVTLSCEQNLNHDAMYWYRQDPGQGLRLIYYSQIVNDFQKGDIAEGYSVSREKKESFPLTVTSAQKNPTAFYLCASTEGAHGANVLTFGAGSRLTVL.

This clonotype appeared a few times. The CDR3 nucleotides read TGTGCCAGCAGCTTAGGACGGGGACGAGGTTCACCCCTCCACTTT. The encoded protein is CASSLGRGRGSPLHF. This chain uses TRBV7-2 with TRBJ1-6; a weak D match, TRBD1 (5 bases). There are 15 residues in the CDR3. The germline gives CDR1 SGHTA, CDR2 FQGNSA. V shed 1 base and J shed 9 bases, with 13 bases lying between them.

The chain recombines TRBV6-5 with TRBJ1-3; 8 nucleotides agree with TRBD1. The CDR3 is made up of 15 amino acids. The trim removed 0 bases at V and 8 bases at J, leaving 6 bases unmatched. The germline V gene has CDR1 MNHEY and CDR2 SVGAGI. CDR3: CASSYSTGAGDTIYF. The CDR3 DNA reads as TGTGCCAGCAGTTACTCGACAGGGGCAGGAGACACCATATATTTT.

The J gene is TRBJ2-2, the V gene TRBV5-4; D gene uncertain. CDR3 length: 14 residues. V was pared by 5 bases and J by 0 bases, with 8 bases between. CDR1 and CDR2 from the germline V gene are SGHNT and YYREEE (reference sequence). In DNA form, the CDR3 reads TGTGCCAGCAGGGGTTCGTCGAACACCGGGGAGCTGTTTTTT. It codes for CASRGSSNTGELFF.

This chain links TRBV2 with TRBJ1-2; D perhaps matches TRBD1 (5 bases). Per germline, CDR1 SNHLY and CDR2 FYNNEI. The CDR3 contains 18 residues. Trimming removed 4 bases from V and 0 bases from J, with 21 bases in between. The CDR3 reads CASSGQSSEIVPNYGYTF. The CDR3 DNA reads as TGTGCCAGCAGTGGACAGTCGTCGGAGATCGTTCCTAACTATGGCTACACCTTC.

J is TRBJ2-7 and V is TRBV7-9; 9 bases agree with TRBD2. CDR3 length equals 17 residues. The junction had 10 bases not matched to a gene; V was cut back by 3 bases and J by 1 base. Germline-derived CDR1 and CDR2 are SEHNR and FQNEAQ (reference sequence). The CDR3 nucleotides read TGTGCCAGCAGCTTGCGGGTCCAGCGGGAGGAGTCCTACGAGCAGTACTTC. This encodes CASSLRVQREESYEQYF.

The rearrangement links TRBV20-1 to TRBJ2-3, with a tentative D call TRBD2 (5 bases). CDR3 length: 14 amino acids. CDR1 and CDR2 from the germline V gene are DFQATT and SNEGSKA (reference sequence). V lost 2 bases, J lost 3 bases, and 12 bases lay in between. CDR3 coding DNA: TGCAGTGCTAGACACAACTCGGGAACAGATACGCAGTATTTT. This translates into CSARHNSGTDTQYF.

Only a few counts were recorded for this clonotype. This chain uses TRBV24-1 with TRBJ2-3; TRBD2 agrees at 15 bases. The J segment lost 0 bases and the V segment lost 5 bases, leaving 8 bases of the junction unmatched. There are 19 residues in the CDR3. CDR1 KGHDR and CDR2 SFDVKD come from the germline V gene. CDR3 sequence: CATSGWGTSGGKSTDTQYF. The CDR3 coding sequence is TGTGCCACCAGTGGTTGGGGGACTAGCGGGGGGAAGAGCACAGATACGCAGTATTTT.

This rearrangement joins TRBV11-2 to TRBJ2-6, with D maybe TRBD2 (5 bases). Trimming took off 1 base at V and 0 bases at J, with 7 bases between the two ends. The germline V gene encodes CDR1 SGHAT and CDR2 FQNNGV. The CDR3 extends over 16 amino acids. DNA of the CDR3: TGTGCCAGCAGCTTAGCGGGGTACTCTGGGGCCAACGTCCTGACTTTC. It translates to CASSLAGYSGANVLTF.

The V gene is TRBV9, the J gene TRBJ1-2, with unresolved D. V lost 4 bases and J 8 bases, leaving 12 bases between the germline ends. The CDR3 runs to 12 residues. The germline gives CDR1 SGDLS, CDR2 YYNGEE. The CDR3 protein is CASSHDTTGYTF. The CDR3 DNA follows: TGTGCCAGCAGCCACGACACAACCGGCTACACCTTC.

This chain links TRBV7-9 with TRBJ2-7; D is uncertain. CDR3 length: 14 residues. With 5 bases removed from V and 0 bases from J, the gap between germline ends came to 11 bases. The germline V gene encodes CDR1 SEHNR and CDR2 FQNEAQ (reference sequence). CDR3 sequence reads: CASSRTEVSYEQYF. The CDR3, as DNA: TGTGCCAGCAGCCGGACCGAAGTCTCCTACGAGCAGTACTTC. The entire variable domain, with the rest obtained from reference TRBV7-9 and TRBJ2-7, is as follows: DTGVSQNPRHKITKRGQNVTFRCDPISEHNRLYWYRQTLGQGPEFLTYFQNEAQLEKSRLLSDRFSAERPKGSFSTLEIQRTEQGDSAMYLCASSRTEVSYEQYFGPGTRLTVT.

The chain combines TRBV19 with TRBJ2-4; no firm D call. The CDR3 extends over 13 amino acids. V was cut by 7 bases and J by 0 bases, with 7 bases left in between. Germline lookup yields CDR1 LNHDA and CDR2 SQIVND (reference sequence). The CDR3 loop reads CASTPIAKNIQYF. The CDR3 nucleotides read TGTGCCAGTACCCCCATAGCCAAAAACATTCAGTACTTC.

The rearrangement links TRBV12-3 or TRBV12-4 to TRBJ1-2; D remains unclear. V was cut by 6 bases and J by 2 bases, with 7 bases left in between. The CDR3 is 12 amino acids. CDR3 residues: CASSENNYGYTF. CDR3 nucleotide sequence: TGTGCCAGCAGCGAGAACAACTATGGCTACACCTTC.